A selection of T cell receptor beta chains follows, all from one sample in a study of read filtering for tumor transcriptome and immune sequencing. TCRdb reprocessed the reads via MiXCR and lists one record per CDR3 protein. The repertoire has 40,000 to 50,000 distinct CDR3 sequences, roughly 19% of them found once; the top ten carry approximately 15%. Sequencing used a population of CD138-negative cells sorted from bone marrow. Receptor source: a donor aged 40 or older with multiple myeloma. Both conserved end residues are part of each CDR3. A D gene is named only where the DNA matches it firmly. Size values are once, few and many counts, or a class for expanded clones, and some rows have none.

TRBV2	few	TRBJ1-1	NA	CASSVQMNTEAFF	TGTGCCAGCAGTGTACAGATGAACACTGAAGCTTTCTTT
TRBV7-2	many	TRBJ1-1	TRBD1	CASSLGSVGQGAFGAFF	TGTGCCAGCAGCTTAGGATCTGTCGGACAGGGGGCGTTTGGAGCTTTCTTT
TRBV12-3/TRBV12-4	many	TRBJ2-2	TRBD2	CASSRTSGRAGELFF	TGTGCCAGCAGCCGGACTAGCGGGAGGGCCGGGGAGCTGTTTTTT
TRBV5-1	many	TRBJ2-7	NA	CASSLWARGYEQYF	TGCGCCAGCAGCTTGTGGGCGCGGGGCTACGAGCAGTACTTC
TRBV6-6	many	TRBJ2-1	NA	CASSWYNEQFF	TGTGCCAGCAGTTGGTACAATGAGCAGTTCTTC
TRBV6-2/TRBV6-3	NA	TRBJ1-3	TRBD1	CASSARDRLAGNTIYF	TGTGCCAGCAGTGCCCGGGACAGGTTGGCTGGAAACACCATATATTTT
TRBV7-9	NA	TRBJ1-1	TRBD1	CASRTGLNTEAFF	TGTGCCAGCCGGACAGGGCTGAACACTGAAGCTTTCTTT
TRBV29-1	many	TRBJ2-2	TRBD1	CSGSRQGAGTGELFF	TGCAGCGGCTCACGGCAGGGGGCCGGCACCGGGGAGCTGTTTTTT
TRBV11-1	many	TRBJ2-1	NA	CASSSSPLPEQFF	TGTGCCAGCAGCTCGTCCCCTTTGCCGGAGCAGTTCTTC
TRBV7-2	few	TRBJ1-1	NA	CAGSLVGGLAEAFF	TGTGCCGGCAGCTTAGTAGGGGGGTTAGCTGAAGCTTTCTTT
TRBV7-9	many	TRBJ2-1	TRBD2	CASSLALAGTNEQFF	TGTGCCAGCAGCTTAGCGCTAGCGGGAACTAATGAGCAGTTCTTC
TRBV14	many	TRBJ2-1	TRBD2	CASSQPWGIAGVNEQFF	TGTGCCAGCAGCCAACCCTGGGGGATAGCGGGAGTCAATGAGCAGTTCTTC
TRBV19	many	TRBJ2-1	TRBD2	CASSTVAGVRNEQFF	TGTGCCAGTAGTACAGTTGCGGGAGTGAGGAATGAGCAGTTCTTC
TRBV20-1	NA	TRBJ1-1	TRBD1	CSAPDRMNTEAFF	TGCAGTGCACCGGACAGGATGAACACTGAAGCTTTCTTT
TRBV12-3/TRBV12-4	many	TRBJ1-4	NA	CASQASTNEKLFF	TGTGCCAGCCAGGCCTCAACTAATGAAAAACTGTTTTTT
TRBV24-1	many	TRBJ2-5	NA	CATSGGGYQETQYF	TGTGCCACCAGTGGAGGGGGGTACCAAGAGACCCAGTACTTC
TRBV28	many	TRBJ2-3	TRBD2	CASSSRAGAGEDTQYF	TGTGCCAGCAGTTCAAGAGCGGGAGCCGGTGAAGATACGCAGTATTTT
TRBV7-6	many	TRBJ2-1	NA	CASSRSGGSYNEQFF	TGTGCCAGCAGCCGTAGCGGTGGTTCCTACAATGAGCAGTTCTTC
TRBV7-9	medium-sized	TRBJ2-1	NA	CASSLPFGGGSYNEQFF	TGTGCCAGCAGCCTCCCTTTCGGCGGAGGCTCCTACAATGAGCAGTTCTTC
TRBV7-2	many	TRBJ1-1	TRBD1	CASSRPGQGAEAFF	TGTGCCAGCAGCCGGCCGGGACAGGGCGCTGAAGCTTTCTTT
TRBV23-1	NA	TRBJ2-1	TRBD2	CASTTGERGGDEQFF	TGCGCCAGCACCACGGGGGAACGGGGGGGGGATGAGCAGTTCTTT
TRBV5-1	many	TRBJ2-1	NA	CASSLDGGLDYNEQFF	TGCGCCAGCAGCCTAGATGGGGGGCTGGATTACAATGAGCAGTTCTTC
TRBV12-3/TRBV12-4	many	TRBJ2-7	NA	CASSGRGPTYEQYF	TGTGCCAGCAGTGGCCGGGGCCCAACCTACGAGCAGTACTTC
TRBV28	many	TRBJ1-1	NA	CASSPNRNTEAFF	TGTGCCAGCAGCCCTAACAGGAACACTGAAGCTTTCTTT
TRBV7-8	few	TRBJ2-7	NA	CASSLGDRTWYEQYF	TGTGCCAGCAGCTTAGGCGACAGGACGTGGTACGAGCAGTACTTC
TRBV20-1	many	TRBJ1-1	TRBD1	CSAASTGPNTEAFF	TGCAGTGCCGCTTCGACAGGGCCGAACACTGAAGCTTTCTTT
TRBV5-4	medium-sized	TRBJ1-1	NA	CASSSWDGTEAFF	TGTGCCAGCAGCTCGTGGGACGGGACTGAAGCTTTCTTT
TRBV14	many	TRBJ2-1	NA	CASSVTGDNEQFF	TGTGCCAGCAGTGTGACAGGCGACAATGAGCAGTTCTTC
TRBV20-1	many	TRBJ2-1	TRBD2	CSATTSPAGNEQFF	TGCAGTGCTACGACTAGCCCCGCCGGCAATGAGCAGTTCTTC
TRBV6-1	many	TRBJ2-2	NA	CASSESWSRGSLTGELFF	TGTGCCAGCAGTGAATCCTGGTCCAGGGGTTCTTTAACCGGGGAGCTGTTTTTT
TRBV2	NA	TRBJ1-1	NA	CASSPRTDQNTEAFF	TGTGCCAGCAGCCCCCGGACAGACCAAAACACTGAAGCTTTCTTT
TRBV25-1	few	TRBJ2-7	TRBD2	CASSKAGGPHEQYF	TGTGCCAGCAGTAAAGCGGGAGGGCCCCACGAGCAGTACTTC